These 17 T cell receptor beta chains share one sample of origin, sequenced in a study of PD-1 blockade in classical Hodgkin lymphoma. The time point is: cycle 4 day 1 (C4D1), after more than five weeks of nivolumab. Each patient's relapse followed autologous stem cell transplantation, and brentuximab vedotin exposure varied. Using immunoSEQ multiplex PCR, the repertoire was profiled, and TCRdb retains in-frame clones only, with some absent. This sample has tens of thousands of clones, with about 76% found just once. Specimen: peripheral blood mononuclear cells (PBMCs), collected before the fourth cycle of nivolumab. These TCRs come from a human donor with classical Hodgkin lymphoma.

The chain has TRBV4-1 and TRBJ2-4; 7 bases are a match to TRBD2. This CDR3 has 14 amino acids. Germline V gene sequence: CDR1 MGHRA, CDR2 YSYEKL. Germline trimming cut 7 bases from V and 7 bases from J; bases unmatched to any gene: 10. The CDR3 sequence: CASKLAGGGNIQYF. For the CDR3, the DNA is TGCGCCAGCAAGCTAGCTGGGGGAGGGAACATTCAGTACTTC.

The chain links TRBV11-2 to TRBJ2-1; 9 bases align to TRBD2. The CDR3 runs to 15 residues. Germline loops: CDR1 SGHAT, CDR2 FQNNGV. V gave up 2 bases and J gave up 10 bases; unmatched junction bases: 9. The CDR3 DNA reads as TGTGCCAGCAGCTTATATGGCGGGAGGGCAGGAGAGCAGTTCTTC. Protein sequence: CASSLYGGRAGEQFF.

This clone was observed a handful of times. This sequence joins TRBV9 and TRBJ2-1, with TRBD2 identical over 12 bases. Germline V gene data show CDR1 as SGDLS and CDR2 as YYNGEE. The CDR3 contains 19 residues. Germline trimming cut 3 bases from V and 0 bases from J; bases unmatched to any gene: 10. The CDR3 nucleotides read TGTGCCAGCAGCGCTTCTTGGACTAGCGGGATGAGCTCCTACAATGAGCAGTTCTTC. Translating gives CASSASWTSGMSSYNEQFF.

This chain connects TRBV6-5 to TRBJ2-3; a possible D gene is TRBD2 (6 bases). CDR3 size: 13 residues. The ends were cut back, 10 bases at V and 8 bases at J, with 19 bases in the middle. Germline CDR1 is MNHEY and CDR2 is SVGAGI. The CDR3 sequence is CAISGTYPGTQYF. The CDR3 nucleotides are TGTGCCATCTCCGGGACTTATCCGGGTACGCAGTATTTT.

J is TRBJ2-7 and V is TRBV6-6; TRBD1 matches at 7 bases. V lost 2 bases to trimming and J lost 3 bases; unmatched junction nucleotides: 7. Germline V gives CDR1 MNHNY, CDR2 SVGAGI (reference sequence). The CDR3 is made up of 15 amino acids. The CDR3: CASSYADREDYEQYF. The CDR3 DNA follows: TGTGCCAGCAGTTACGCCGACAGGGAAGACTACGAGCAGTACTTC.

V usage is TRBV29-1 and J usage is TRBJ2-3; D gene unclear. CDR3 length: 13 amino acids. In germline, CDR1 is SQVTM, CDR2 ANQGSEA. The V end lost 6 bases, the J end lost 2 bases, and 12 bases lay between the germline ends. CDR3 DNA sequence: TGCAGCGTGCGGCTACTGCTCACAGATACGCAGTATTTT. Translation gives CSVRLLLTDTQYF.

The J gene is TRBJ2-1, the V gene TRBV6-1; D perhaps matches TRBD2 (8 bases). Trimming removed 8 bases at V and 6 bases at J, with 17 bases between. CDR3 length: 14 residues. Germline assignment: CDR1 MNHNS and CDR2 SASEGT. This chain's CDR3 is CASLLAAGGNEQFF. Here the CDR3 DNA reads TGTGCCAGCCTACTAGCGGCAGGGGGCAATGAGCAGTTCTTC.

The CDR3 DNA is TGTGCCGGGACTAGCGGGAGTGGGGCCAACGTCCTGACTTTC. Protein product: CAGTSGSGANVLTF. This chain uses TRBV5-4 with TRBJ2-6; 14 bases align to TRBD2. This CDR3 region has 14 residues. Per the germline V gene, CDR1 is SGHNT and CDR2 is YYREEE (reference sequence). With 10 bases clipped from V and 3 bases from J, the junction kept 0 bases outside the gene matches.

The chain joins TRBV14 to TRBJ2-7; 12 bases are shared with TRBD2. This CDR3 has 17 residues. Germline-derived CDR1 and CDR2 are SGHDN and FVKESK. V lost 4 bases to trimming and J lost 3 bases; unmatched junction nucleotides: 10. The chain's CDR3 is CASSRLAGGSRHYEQYF. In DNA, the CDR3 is TGTGCCAGCAGCCGGCTAGCGGGAGGGTCTAGGCACTACGAGCAGTACTTC.

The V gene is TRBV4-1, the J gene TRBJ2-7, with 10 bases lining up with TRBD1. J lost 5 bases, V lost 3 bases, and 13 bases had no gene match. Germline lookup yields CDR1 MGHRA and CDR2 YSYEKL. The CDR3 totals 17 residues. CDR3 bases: TGCGCCAGCAGCCACCTTCCAGAAGGACAGGGGGATCACGAGCAGTACTTC. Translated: CASSHLPEGQGDHEQYF.

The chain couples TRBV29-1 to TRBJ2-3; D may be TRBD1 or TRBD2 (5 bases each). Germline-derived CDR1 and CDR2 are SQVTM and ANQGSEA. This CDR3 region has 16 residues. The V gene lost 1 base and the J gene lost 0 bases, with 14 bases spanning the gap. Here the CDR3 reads CSVEGDLKRSTDTQYF. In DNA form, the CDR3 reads TGCAGCGTTGAAGGGGACCTTAAAAGGAGCACAGATACGCAGTATTTT.

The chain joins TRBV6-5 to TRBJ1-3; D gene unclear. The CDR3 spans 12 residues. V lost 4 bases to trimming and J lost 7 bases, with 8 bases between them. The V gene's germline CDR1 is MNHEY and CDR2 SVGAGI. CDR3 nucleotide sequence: TGTGCCAGCAGTTTCAATGGTAACACCATATATTTT. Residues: CASSFNGNTIYF.

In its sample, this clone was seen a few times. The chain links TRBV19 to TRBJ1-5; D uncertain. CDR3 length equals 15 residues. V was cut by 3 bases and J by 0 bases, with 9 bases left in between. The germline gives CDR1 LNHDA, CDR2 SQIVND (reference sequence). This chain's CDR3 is CASSIGLNSNQPQHF. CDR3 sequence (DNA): TGTGCCAGTAGTATTGGACTGAATAGCAATCAGCCCCAGCATTTT.

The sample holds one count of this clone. The CDR3 region has the DNA TGTGCCAGCAGTTGGACAGTGGGGACTGAAGCTTTCTTT. It encodes CASSWTVGTEAFF. The V gene is TRBV6-5, the J gene TRBJ1-1; tentatively, D is TRBD1 (6 bases). With 4 bases removed from V and 5 bases from J, the gap between germline ends came to 11 bases. There are 13 residues in the CDR3. The germline V gene encodes CDR1 MNHEY and CDR2 SVGAGI.

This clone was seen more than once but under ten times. The CDR3 DNA reads TGTGCCAGCAGCCCGGGACTAGCGGGAGGCAATGAGCAGTTCTTC. This sequence encodes CASSPGLAGGNEQFF. This chain connects TRBV7-9 to TRBJ2-1; TRBD2 matches at 15 bases. V lost 5 bases, J lost 6 bases, and 2 bases stayed unmatched. The CDR3 extends over 15 amino acids. From germline, CDR1 is SEHNR and CDR2 FQNEAQ (reference sequence).

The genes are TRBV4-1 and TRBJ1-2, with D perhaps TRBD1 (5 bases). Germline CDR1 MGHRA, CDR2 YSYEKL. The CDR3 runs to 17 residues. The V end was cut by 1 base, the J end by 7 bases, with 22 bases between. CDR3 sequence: CASSQGSRVGGVSGYTF. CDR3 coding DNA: TGCGCCAGCAGCCAAGGATCCCGCGTGGGAGGGGTTAGTGGCTACACCTTC.

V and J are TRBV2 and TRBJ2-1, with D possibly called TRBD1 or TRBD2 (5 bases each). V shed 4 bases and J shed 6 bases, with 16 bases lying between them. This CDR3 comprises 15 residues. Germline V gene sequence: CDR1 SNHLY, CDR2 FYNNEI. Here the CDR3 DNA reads TGTGCCAGCAGTGTCCGGGACCCCCATGTCAATGAGCAGTTCTTC. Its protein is CASSVRDPHVNEQFF.